This TCR beta chain was profiled in a study of CD8 T cells in ankylosing spondylitis. Overall study results and limits: In the blood and synovial fluid of reactive arthritis, some motif variants had been previously reported. For ankylosing spondylitis blood, a TCR beta motif of 8 or 9 highly homologous variants appeared characteristic. Clones tied to disease were said to be significantly enriched in matched ankylosing spondylitis synovial fluid.

This clonotype showed up just a few times. Its antigen is unknown. Trimming stripped 5 bases from V and 9 bases from J, with 11 bases between. The CDR3 is 12 amino acids. MiXCR was run by TCRdb on the 5' RACE reads, yielding one entry per CDR3 protein. The sample consists of just over 350,000 distinct CDR3 sequences, approximately 22% of them appearing once. The TCR sequence derives from a male donor with ankylosing spondylitis or in good health (not recorded which). The chain recombines TRBV12-3 or TRBV12-4 with TRBJ2-1; the D gene is possibly TRBD2 (6 bases). The material sequenced was blood, either unsorted or a sorted T cell fraction (not recorded which). CDR3 protein: CASSPRGIEQFF. The DNA for the CDR3 is TGTGCCAGCAGTCCCCGGGGGATTGAGCAGTTCTTC.